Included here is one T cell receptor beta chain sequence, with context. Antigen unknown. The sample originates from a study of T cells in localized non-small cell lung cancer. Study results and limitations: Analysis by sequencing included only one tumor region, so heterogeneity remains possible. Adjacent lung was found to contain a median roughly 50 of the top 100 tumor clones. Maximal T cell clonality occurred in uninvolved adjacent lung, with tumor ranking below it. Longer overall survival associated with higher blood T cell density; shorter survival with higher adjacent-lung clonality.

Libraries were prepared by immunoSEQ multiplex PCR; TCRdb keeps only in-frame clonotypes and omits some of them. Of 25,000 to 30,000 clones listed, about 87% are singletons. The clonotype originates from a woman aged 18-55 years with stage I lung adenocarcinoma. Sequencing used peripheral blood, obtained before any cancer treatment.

The CDR3 reads CSVGQDQARTEAFF. The CDR3 nucleotides are TGCAGCGTAGGACAGGATCAGGCGAGAACTGAAGCTTTCTTT. The V gene is TRBV29-1, the J gene TRBJ1-1, with 7 bases fitting TRBD1. The germline V gene has CDR1 SQVTM and CDR2 ANQGSEA. The CDR3 extends over 14 amino acids. Trimming cost V 6 bases and J 5 bases; bases outside gene matches: 12.